The rows below give T cell receptor beta chains drawn from one sample of a study of blood T cell repertoires in COVID-19. Libraries were prepared by immunoSEQ multiplex PCR; TCRdb keeps only in-frame clonotypes and omits some of them. This table has just under 40,000 clones, 65% to 90% appearing once. Sequencing used peripheral blood. The receptors originated from a human donor in a cohort sampled during active COVID-19. Each CDR3 is given with its conserved first and last residue. A D gene is named only where the DNA matches it firmly. Part of the rows lack a size; the others show once, few, many or a class for expanded clones.

j_call d_call v_call clone_size cdr3_aa cdr3_nt
TRBJ1-1 NA TRBV6-5 NA CASIEGGLDTEAFF TGTGCCAGCATCGAGGGGGGGCTGGATACTGAAGCTTTCTTT
TRBJ2-5 NA TRBV6-5 NA CASLTRGAETQYF TGTGCCAGCCTGACCCGGGGGGCGGAGACCCAGTACTTC
TRBJ1-1 NA TRBV20-1 once CSAEWATEAFF TGCAGCGCCGAATGGGCCACTGAAGCTTTCTTT
TRBJ1-3 TRBD1 TRBV5-1 NA CASSSTGVGNTIYF TGCGCCAGCAGCTCTACAGGGGTGGGAAACACCATATATTTT
TRBJ2-7 TRBD2 TRBV6-2/TRBV6-3 NA CASSYSTLAGGSYEQYF TGTGCCAGCAGTTACTCGACACTAGCGGGAGGTTCCTACGAGCAGTACTTC
TRBJ1-2 NA TRBV30 once CAWSVSNGYTF TGTGCCTGGAGTGTGTCCAATGGCTACACCTTC
TRBJ1-1 NA TRBV5-1 NA CASSAEGREAFF TGCGCCAGCAGCGCTGAGGGTCGGGAAGCTTTCTTT
TRBJ2-7 NA TRBV2 few CASRLYEQYF TGTGCCAGCAGACTGTACGAGCAGTACTTC
TRBJ1-3 NA TRBV19 once CASSILFSGNTIYF TGTGCCAGTAGTATTCTCTTCTCTGGAAACACCATATATTTT
TRBJ1-4 NA TRBV5-1 NA CASSPSPPASGNEKLFF TGCGCCAGCAGCCCCTCCCCGCCGGCCAGCGGGAACGAAAAACTGTTTTTT
TRBJ2-3 NA TRBV6-6 NA CASSAEHGTSTDTQYF TGTGCCAGCAGTGCCGAACACGGGACTAGCACAGATACGCAGTATTTT
TRBJ1-1 TRBD1 TRBV6-5 once CASTVNRGGAFF TGTGCCAGCACTGTTAACAGGGGAGGCGCTTTCTTT
TRBJ2-7 TRBD2 TRBV11-2 NA CASSFVAASGSPYEQYF TGTGCCAGCAGCTTCGTTGCGGCTAGCGGGAGTCCCTACGAGCAGTACTTC
TRBJ1-1 TRBD1 TRBV19 NA CASRGTGRLEAFF TGTGCCAGTAGGGGGACAGGGAGGCTTGAAGCTTTCTTT
TRBJ2-1 TRBD2 TRBV9 NA CASSVGLAENEQFF TGTGCCAGCAGCGTTGGACTAGCTGAGAATGAGCAGTTCTTC
TRBJ1-2 NA TRBV5-4 NA CASSGMQGGYTF TGTGCCAGCAGCGGGATGCAGGGTGGCTACACCTTC
TRBJ1-1 NA TRBV7-8 NA CASSLLSGKGEAFF TGTGCCAGCAGCTTATTATCAGGGAAGGGTGAAGCTTTCTTT
TRBJ2-7 NA TRBV5-1 NA CASSLGTPGEQYF TGCGCCAGCAGCTTGGGGACTCCGGGCGAGCAGTACTTC
TRBJ2-1 NA TRBV28 few CASSNRTGRGGNEQFF TGTGCCAGCAGTAATCGGACAGGTCGGGGGGGCAATGAGCAGTTCTTC
TRBJ1-1 NA TRBV18 NA CASSPTEVSEAFF TGTGCCAGCTCACCTACCGAGGTTAGTGAAGCTTTCTTT
TRBJ2-7 TRBD1 TRBV6-6 NA CASRGQDPGSYEQYF TGTGCCAGCAGGGGACAGGATCCTGGCTCCTACGAGCAGTACTTC
TRBJ2-4 TRBD1 TRBV30 NA CAWSVQGGGFAIQYF TGTGCCTGGAGTGTACAAGGGGGCGGCTTCGCCATTCAGTACTTC
TRBJ1-2 NA TRBV3-1/TRBV3-2 NA CASSSRVSYTF TGTGCCAGCAGCAGCAGGGTGAGCTACACCTTC
TRBJ1-4 NA TRBV28 NA CASSSGSVNEKLFF TGTGCCAGCAGTTCGGGGAGCGTTAATGAAAAACTGTTTTTT
TRBJ1-4 TRBD1 TRBV7-2 NA CASTPDRGFSNEKLFF TGTGCCAGCACCCCCGACAGGGGGTTTTCTAATGAAAAACTGTTTTTT
TRBJ2-2 NA TRBV25-1 NA CASSELGSNTGELFF TGTGCCAGCAGTGAACTCGGGTCGAACACCGGGGAGCTGTTTTTT
TRBJ1-3 NA TRBV3-1/TRBV3-2 NA CASSQGGGSGNTIYF TGTGCCAGCAGCCAAGGGGGCGGCTCTGGAAACACCATATATTTT
TRBJ1-6 NA TRBV24-1 NA CATWAGQLSSYNSPLHF TGTGCCACTTGGGCAGGACAGTTGAGCTCCTATAATTCACCCCTCCACTTT
TRBJ1-2 NA TRBV19 NA CATVSAGVGYGYTF TGTGCCACAGTTTCCGCCGGGGTTGGCTATGGCTACACCTTC
TRBJ1-2 TRBD1 TRBV7-2 few CASSFGQGLFSGYTF TGTGCCAGCAGCTTCGGACAGGGCTTGTTCTCTGGCTACACCTTC
TRBJ2-1 NA TRBV21-1 NA CASSKATSAGDSYNEQFF TGTGCCAGCAGCAAAGCGACGAGTGCAGGGGACTCCTACAATGAGCAGTTCTTC
TRBJ2-7 TRBD2 TRBV3-1/TRBV3-2 NA CASSLGLAGGISSYEQYF TGTGCCAGCAGCCTTGGACTAGCGGGGGGGATCAGCTCCTACGAGCAGTACTTC
TRBJ1-2 NA TRBV12-3/TRBV12-4 NA CASTSEVGGYTF TGTGCCAGCACCTCGGAGGTCGGTGGCTACACCTTC
TRBJ1-1 NA TRBV29-1 NA CSVGNRVSNTEAFF TGCAGCGTGGGGAACAGGGTTTCGAACACTGAAGCTTTCTTT
TRBJ2-1 NA TRBV5-1 NA CASSPGGASYNEQFF TGCGCCAGCAGTCCCGGCGGGGCCTCCTACAATGAGCAGTTCTTC
TRBJ1-2 TRBD1 TRBV3-1/TRBV3-2 NA CASSQPGGEWGYTF TGTGCCAGCAGCCAACCAGGGGGCGAATGGGGCTACACCTTC
TRBJ2-5 NA TRBV14 NA CASSQERVHQETQYF TGTGCCAGCAGCCAAGAGAGGGTCCACCAAGAGACCCAGTACTTC
TRBJ1-4 NA TRBV19 NA CASRGAANEKLFF TGTGCCAGTAGAGGGGCGGCTAATGAAAAACTGTTTTTT
TRBJ2-2 NA TRBV19 NA CASDRRSGYGAGELFF TGTGCCAGTGATCGACGATCAGGGTACGGAGCCGGGGAGCTGTTTTTT
TRBJ1-1 NA TRBV3-1/TRBV3-2 NA CASRTGGGNTEAFF TGTGCCAGCCGCACTGGGGGAGGGAATACTGAAGCTTTCTTT
TRBJ2-1 NA TRBV5-1 NA CASSVTPTSYNEQFF TGCGCCAGCAGTGTGACACCAACCTCCTACAATGAGCAGTTCTTC
TRBJ1-6 NA TRBV5-1 NA CASSLSGGVNSPLHF TGCGCCAGCAGCTTGTCCGGGGGGGTTAATTCACCCCTCCACTTT
TRBJ2-1 TRBD2 TRBV10-1 once CASSDLFSAGGYNEQFF TGCGCCAGCAGTGATCTGTTCTCAGCGGGGGGCTACAATGAGCAGTTCTTC
TRBJ1-3 NA TRBV7-8 NA CASSPLGEAGNTIYF TGTGCCAGCAGCCCTCTAGGGGAAGCTGGAAACACCATATATTTT
TRBJ1-2 NA TRBV30 NA CAWNRNRLGLSPHYGYTF TGTGCCTGGAATCGTAACCGGTTGGGACTCTCCCCCCACTATGGCTACACCTTC
TRBJ1-3 TRBD1 TRBV6-6 NA CAGGGRLLSSGNTIYF TGTGCCGGAGGGGGCCGACTTTTGAGCTCTGGAAACACCATATATTTT
TRBJ1-2 TRBD1 TRBV11-1 NA CASSPGQAHGYTF TGTGCCAGCAGCCCGGGACAGGCACATGGCTACACCTTC
TRBJ1-1 NA TRBV27 NA CASSLSVFTEAFF TGTGCCAGCAGTTTATCCGTGTTCACTGAAGCTTTCTTT
TRBJ2-3 NA TRBV5-6 NA CASSLWPPGDTQYF TGTGCCAGCAGCTTGTGGCCGCCCGGGGATACGCAGTATTTT
TRBJ1-3 TRBD1 TRBV19 NA CASTMGQPLGNTIYF TGTGCCAGTACCATGGGACAGCCACTTGGAAACACCATATATTTT
TRBJ1-2 NA TRBV5-1 NA CASSLAGASGQF TGCGCCAGCAGCTTGGCCGGAGCGTCCGGACAGTTC
TRBJ1-2 NA TRBV30 few CAWSVREVVGYTF TGTGCCTGGAGTGTAAGGGAGGTGGTAGGCTACACCTTC
TRBJ2-1 NA TRBV9 NA CASSAPQLQGRNNEQFF TGTGCCAGCAGCGCCCCTCAGTTGCAGGGGCGGAACAATGAGCAGTTCTTC
TRBJ2-3 NA TRBV7-9 NA CASRRGNTDTQYF TGTGCCAGCAGGAGAGGGAACACAGATACGCAGTATTTT